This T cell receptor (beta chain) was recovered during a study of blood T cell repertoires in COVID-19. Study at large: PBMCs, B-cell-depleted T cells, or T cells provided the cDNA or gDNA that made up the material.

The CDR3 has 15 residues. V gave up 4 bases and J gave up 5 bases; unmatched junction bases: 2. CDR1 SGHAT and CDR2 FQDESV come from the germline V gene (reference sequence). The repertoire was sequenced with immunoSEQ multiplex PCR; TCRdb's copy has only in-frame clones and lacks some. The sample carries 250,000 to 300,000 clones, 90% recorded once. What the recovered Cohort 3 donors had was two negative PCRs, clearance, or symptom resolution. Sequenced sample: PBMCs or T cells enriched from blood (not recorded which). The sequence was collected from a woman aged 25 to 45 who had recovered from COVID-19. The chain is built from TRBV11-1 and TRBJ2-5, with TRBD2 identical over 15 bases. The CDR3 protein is CASSWTSGRAETQYF. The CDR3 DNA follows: TGTGCCAGCAGCTGGACTAGCGGGAGGGCCGAGACCCAGTACTTC. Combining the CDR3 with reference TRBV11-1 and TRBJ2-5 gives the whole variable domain EAEVAQSPRYKITEKSQAVAFWCDPISGHATLYWYRQILGQGPELLVQFQDESVVDDSQLPKDRFSAERLKGVDSTLKIQPAELGDSAMYLCASSWTSGRAETQYFGPGTRLLVL.